The entry below gives a single TCR beta chain sequence along with its context. Under the authors' procedure: The authors estimated nucleated cell counts from reference gene primer amplification. Repertoires were generated with immunoSEQ multiplex PCR, while TCRdb's copy carries only in-frame clones and drops some. The V and J calls and the clone size are those of that table, but D and trimming were determined from the DNA. The data contain 200,000 or so clones, 80% to 90% of them singletons. CDR3 length: 15 amino acids. V gave up 2 bases and J gave up 3 bases, with 11 bases separating them. Germline V gives CDR1 SGHAT, CDR2 FQNNGV. This sample is drawn from a study of blood T cell repertoires in COVID-19. On the study more broadly: The study drew acute and convalescent COVID-19 samples from the United States, Italy and Spain.

Patients of the Seattle cohort, enrolled during active infection, were followed longitudinally. Sequenced input: peripheral blood. The chain carries TRBV11-2 and TRBJ1-3; tentatively, D is TRBD1 (5 bases). This TCR was recovered from a man between 25 and 39 years old with COVID-19, enrolled during active disease. The CDR3 here is CASSLWERGGNTIYF. The CDR3 nucleotides read TGTGCCAGCAGCTTATGGGAAAGGGGTGGAAACACCATATATTTT.